This T cell receptor beta chain was obtained from a study of shared clonotypes between healthy human individuals. Clones were read by immunoSEQ multiplex PCR, and TCRdb kept only the in-frame ones, dropping some. The sample shows over a million clones, approximately 76% of them seen only once. On this clone: Its antigen is undetermined.

Every donor was a Caucasian adult from Nashville, Tennessee. General study findings and limits: The authors sampled blood alone, and tissue repertoires likely differ. Though the depth was large, rarefaction showed that sorted-subset sequencing was incomplete.

V was cut by 2 bases and J by 11 bases, with 22 bases left in between. Germline-derived CDR1 and CDR2 are SGHTA and FQGNSA. This CDR3 is 16 amino acids long. The J gene is TRBJ1-5, the V gene TRBV7-2; possible D gene TRBD1, 6 bases. Material for sequencing was memory CD4+ T cells sorted from blood. Subset meaning: CD45RA-negative fraction. The TCR comes from a man aged 18 to 29 in good health. Here the CDR3 reads CASSLPGDRRIMAQHF. DNA for the CDR3: TGTGCCAGCAGCTTACCAGGGGATCGCCGGATCATGGCCCAGCATTTT. The full variable domain, its missing parts supplied by reference TRBV7-2 and TRBJ1-5, is GAGVSQSPSNKVTEKGKDVELRCDPISGHTALYWYRQSLGQGLEFLIYFQGNSAPDKSGLPSDRFSAERTGGSVSTLTIQRTQQEDSAVYLCASSLPGDRRIMAQHFGDGTRLSIL.